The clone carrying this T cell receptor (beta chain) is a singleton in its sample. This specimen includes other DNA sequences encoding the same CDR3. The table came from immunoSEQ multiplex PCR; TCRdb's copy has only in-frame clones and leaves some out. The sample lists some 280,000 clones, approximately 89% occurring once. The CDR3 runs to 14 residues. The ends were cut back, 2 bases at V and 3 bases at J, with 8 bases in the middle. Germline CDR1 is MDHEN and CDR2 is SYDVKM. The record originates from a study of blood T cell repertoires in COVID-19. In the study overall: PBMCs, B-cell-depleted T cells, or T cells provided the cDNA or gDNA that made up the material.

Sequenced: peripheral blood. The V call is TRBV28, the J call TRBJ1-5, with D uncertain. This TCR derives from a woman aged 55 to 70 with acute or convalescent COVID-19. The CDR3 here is CASSLGLSNQPQHF. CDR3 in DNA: TGTGCCAGCAGTTTAGGGCTGTCCAATCAGCCCCAGCATTTT.